The 23 T cell receptor beta chains reported below all come from one sample, sequenced in a study of identical twins. TCRdb re-called the 5' RACE reads with MiXCR, one entry per CDR3 protein. The sample gives about 890,000 distinct CDR3 sequences, over 9% of which show up once; around 1.5% is in the top ten. The data also belong to a second study, concerning yellow fever vaccine responses in identical twins.

Input material: PBMCs. These receptor sequences come from a woman aged 18-30 years in good health.

This clonotype was seen repeatedly, ten times or more. The chain uses TRBV6-5 and TRBJ1-3; D not certain. CDR3 size: 17 residues. From germline, CDR1 is MNHEY and CDR2 SVGAGI. V lost 0 bases and J 5 bases, leaving 17 bases between the germline ends. CDR3 sequence (DNA): TGTGCCAGCAGTTACTCGTCCGGCGCCGAACTAAGAAACACCATATATTTT. Translated, it gives CASSYSSGAELRNTIYF.

The gene calls are TRBV20-1 and TRBJ2-2; D is perhaps TRBD2 (6 bases). There are 13 residues in the CDR3. The germline gives CDR1 DFQATT, CDR2 SNEGSKA (reference sequence). V was cut by 5 bases and J by 3 bases, with 10 bases left in between. As DNA, the CDR3 is TGCAGTGCTTCGGGACTCTACACCGGGGAGCTGTTTTTT. This encodes CSASGLYTGELFF.

The chain uses TRBV6-4 and TRBJ2-1; 7 bases line up with TRBD2. The CDR3 runs to 15 residues. The ends lost 3 bases at V and 7 bases at J; junction bases unmatched: 9. Germline assignment: CDR1 MRHNA and CDR2 SNTAGT. CDR3 protein: CASSESSGKGNEQFF. The CDR3 DNA follows: TGTGCCAGCAGTGAGTCAAGCGGGAAGGGGAATGAGCAGTTCTTC.

This clonotype was seen many times. V usage is TRBV7-9 and J usage is TRBJ1-2, with D maybe TRBD1 (5 bases). The V end was cut by 5 bases, the J end by 8 bases, with 12 bases between. There are 12 residues in the CDR3. Germline CDR1 and CDR2: SEHNR and FQNEAQ (reference sequence). The CDR3 sequence is CASSPGALGYTF. As DNA, the CDR3 is TGTGCCAGCAGCCCCGGGGCCCTAGGCTACACCTTC.

This clonotype was counted at least ten times. The chain combines TRBV28 with TRBJ2-5, with 7 bases fitting TRBD1. Germline lookup yields CDR1 MDHEN and CDR2 SYDVKM. This CDR3 has 12 residues. The junction had 2 bases not matched to a gene; V was cut back by 3 bases and J by 7 bases. The CDR3, as DNA: TGTGCCAGCAGTTTGCGGACAGGGACCCAGTACTTC. It yields the protein CASSLRTGTQYF.

The chain links TRBV7-9 to TRBJ1-5; D is ambiguous. The CDR3 loop spans 16 amino acids. CDR1 SEHNR and CDR2 FQNEAQ come from the germline V gene (reference sequence). V lost 5 bases, J lost 0 bases, and 14 bases lay in between. The DNA for the CDR3 is TGTGCCAGCAGCCCCACCCCCAGGATTAGCAATCAGCCCCAGCATTTT. This codes for CASSPTPRISNQPQHF.

This clonotype was detected many times. The V and J genes are TRBV15 and TRBJ2-5; D may be TRBD1 or TRBD2 (5 bases each). V shed 2 bases and J shed 5 bases, with 15 bases lying between them. In germline, CDR1 is LNHNV, CDR2 YYDKDF (reference sequence). CDR3 length equals 15 residues. CDR3 DNA: TGTGCCACCAGCAGACTTTCCCGGGGCGCGGAGACCCAGTACTTC. Its protein product is CATSRLSRGAETQYF. The variable domain in full, completed from reference TRBV15 and TRBJ2-5, reads DAMVIQNPRYQVTQFGKPVTLSCSQTLNHNVMYWYQQKSSQAPKLLFHYYDKDFNNEADTPDNFQSRRPNTSFCFLDIRSPGLGDTAMYLCATSRLSRGAETQYFGPGTRLLVL.

A few counts support this clonotype. The chain is built from TRBV12-3 or TRBV12-4 and TRBJ2-2; no clear D gene. This CDR3 is 14 amino acids long. V was clipped by 5 bases and J by 8 bases, with 15 bases between them. CDR3 bases: TGTGCCAGCAGTCGACCCCTCATAGAGGGGGAGCTGTTTTTT. As protein: CASSRPLIEGELFF.

This clonotype was found a few times. The V and J genes are TRBV3-1 and TRBJ2-7, with 10 positions matching TRBD2. Germline V gene data show CDR1 as LGHDT and CDR2 as YNNKEL (reference sequence). CDR3 length: 18 residues. The trim removed 0 bases at V and 4 bases at J, leaving 12 bases unmatched. The CDR3 loop is CASSQDLASGSTIYEQYF. CDR3 coding DNA: TGTGCCAGCAGCCAAGATCTGGCTAGCGGGAGTACTATATACGAGCAGTACTTC.

This CDR3 is CASSLNPQLAGESQETQYF. CDR3 nucleotide sequence: TGTGCCAGCAGCTTAAACCCGCAACTAGCGGGAGAGTCCCAAGAGACCCAGTACTTC. This chain connects TRBV7-3 to TRBJ2-5; 11 nucleotides line up with TRBD2. CDR1 and CDR2 (germline): SGHTA, FQGTGA. With V trimmed by 1 base and J by 1 base, 11 bases remained unmatched. CDR3 length: 19 amino acids. The complete variable domain, with remaining parts taken from reference TRBV7-3 and TRBJ2-5, reads GAGVSQTPSNKVTEKGKYVELRCDPISGHTALYWYRQSLGQGPEFLIYFQGTGAADDSGLPNDRFFAVRPEGSVSTLKIQRTERGDSAVYLCASSLNPQLAGESQETQYFGPGTRLLVL.

At least ten counts were recorded for this clonotype. Relative to the germline gene, one junction end is altered; a read error may explain this. The chain joins TRBV5-1 to TRBJ2-5; unclear D gene. The J call may be in error: the DNA end matches TRBJ2-3 better. This CDR3 spans 13 amino acids. The germline V gene encodes CDR1 SGHRS and CDR2 YFSETQ. The CDR3 DNA reads as TGTGCCAGCAGCTTAGATCGGGTGGAGACGCAGTATTTT. This gives the protein CASSLDRVETQYF.

The chain combines TRBV10-3 with TRBJ1-2; D is perhaps TRBD1 (5 bases). The V end was cut by 7 bases, the J end by 7 bases, with 16 bases between. Germline values: CDR1 ENHRY, CDR2 SYGVKD. The length of the CDR3 is 13 residues. The CDR3 DNA sequence: TGTGCCATCACAGGCAGCCCGGGGGGTGGCTACACCTTC. Protein product: CAITGSPGGGYTF.

This chain joins TRBV5-1 and TRBJ2-5, with 8 bases fitting TRBD2. Germline CDR1 and CDR2: SGHRS and YFSETQ. The CDR3 spans 15 residues. The ends lost 1 base at V and 5 bases at J; junction bases unmatched: 7. CDR3 nucleotides: TGCGCCAGCAGCTTGCAAGCGGGGGCCAAGGAGACCCAGTACTTC. It is translated as CASSLQAGAKETQYF.

This rearrangement joins TRBV18 to TRBJ2-3; 13 positions agree with TRBD2. Germline-derived CDR1 and CDR2 are KGHSH and LQKENI. The CDR3 has 17 residues. V trimming: 6 bases; J trimming: 0 bases; junction bases outside the gene matches: 6. CDR3 loop: CASSGTSGILSTDTQYF. The CDR3 bases are TGTGCCAGCTCCGGGACTAGCGGGATCTTAAGCACAGATACGCAGTATTTT.

This clonotype was seen more than once but under ten times. The rearrangement links TRBV20-1 to TRBJ2-3, with TRBD2 matching 16 bases. After removal of 6 bases from V and 1 base from J, the junction contained 4 bases not matched to a gene. The germline V gene encodes CDR1 DFQATT and CDR2 SNEGSKA (reference sequence). CDR3 length: 16 amino acids. The CDR3 here is CSATGLAGGRTDTQYF. In DNA form, the CDR3 reads TGCAGTGCGACGGGACTAGCGGGAGGGCGCACAGATACGCAGTATTTT.

There are a few counts of this clonotype. V is TRBV5-1 and J is TRBJ2-7; TRBD1 agrees at 7 bases. J was trimmed by 2 bases and V by 6 bases; bases with no gene match: 8. Per the germline V gene, CDR1 is SGHRS and CDR2 is YFSETQ. CDR3 length: 14 residues. The CDR3 loop is CASTSDRTTYEQYF. DNA of the CDR3: TGCGCCAGCACCTCGGACAGGACGACCTACGAGCAGTACTTC.

This clonotype was counted a few times. This chain joins TRBV11-3 and TRBJ1-2; 7 nucleotides match TRBD1. The CDR3 length is 16 residues. The germline gives CDR1 SGHNT, CDR2 YENEEA. The V gene end was trimmed by 4 bases and the J gene end by 3 bases; junction bases not matched to a gene: 11. CDR3 coding DNA: TGTGCCAGCAGCTCCGACAGGGTCCTAAGGGACTATGGCTACACCTTC. This gives the protein CASSSDRVLRDYGYTF.

This clonotype has ten or more counts. J is TRBJ1-1 and V is TRBV5-1; D is uncertain. Germline V gives CDR1 SGHRS, CDR2 YFSETQ. Trimming left V 0 bases short and J 0 bases short, with 9 bases between. This CDR3 has 15 residues. CDR3 amino acids: CASSLVKGLNTEAFF. The CDR3 nucleotides read TGCGCCAGCAGCTTGGTTAAAGGGCTGAACACTGAAGCTTTCTTT.

This clonotype turned up a few times. The gene calls are TRBV20-1 and TRBJ2-1, with 15 bases fitting TRBD2. The CDR3 loop spans 17 amino acids. Germline values: CDR1 DFQATT, CDR2 SNEGSKA (reference sequence). V gave up 6 bases and J gave up 4 bases; unmatched junction bases: 10. DNA of the CDR3: TGCAGTGCCCCGACCTGGACTAGCGGGGGGGTTTACAATGAGCAGTTCTTC. This translates into CSAPTWTSGGVYNEQFF.

This clonotype was detected ten times or more. The chain combines TRBV7-8 with TRBJ2-7; the D is unclear. Per germline, CDR1 SGHVS and CDR2 FQNEAQ. Trimming stripped 8 bases from V and 4 bases from J, with 12 bases between. The CDR3 length is 12 residues. The CDR3 protein is CASGEQLYEQYV. For the CDR3, the DNA is TGTGCCAGCGGAGAACAGCTGTACGAGCAGTACGTC.

This clonotype came up a few times. This rearrangement joins TRBV2 to TRBJ2-3, with D possibly matching TRBD1 (5 bases). Trimming removed 3 bases at V and 2 bases at J, with 12 bases between. From germline, CDR1 is SNHLY and CDR2 FYNNEI. This CDR3 region has 15 residues. The CDR3 sequence is CASSDVTGSTDTQYF. The CDR3 DNA follows: TGTGCCAGCAGTGATGTTACAGGTTCCACAGATACGCAGTATTTT.

This clonotype has just a few counts. This chain uses TRBV6-9 with TRBJ2-1; possible D gene TRBD2, 5 bases. Trimming took off 8 bases at V and 0 bases at J, with 17 bases between the two ends. This CDR3 has 16 amino acids. Germline V gene lookup returns CDR1 MNHGY and CDR2 SVAAGI. The CDR3 is CASARDYQSSYNEQFF. CDR3 nucleotide sequence: TGTGCCAGCGCCAGAGACTACCAAAGCTCCTACAATGAGCAGTTCTTC.

V gene TRBV11-1 combines with J gene TRBJ2-3; TRBD2 matches 10 bases. V dropped 4 bases and J dropped 5; count of bases not matched to a gene: 6. Germline CDR1 is SGHAT and CDR2 is FQDESV (reference sequence). The CDR3 has 15 residues. The CDR3 spells CASSSQSGRVDTQYF. CDR3 DNA: TGTGCCAGCAGCTCCCAAAGCGGGAGGGTAGATACGCAGTATTTT.